What follows are 27 T cell receptor beta chains derived from one specimen sequenced in a study of T cells in Graves' hyperthyroidism and ophthalmopathy. RNA transcripts were the template for amplifying TCR beta CDR3 regions. An initial round of RT-PCR targeting the TCR CDR3 relied on the HTBI primer set. TCRdb independently ran MiXCR on the multiplex PCR reads; one entry per CDR3 protein. The table includes about 640,000 distinct CDR3 sequences, around 20% detected once. Sequencing was carried out using blood. These receptors were collected from a man aged 25 to 45 with Graves' ophthalmopathy.

The sample holds a few counts of this clonotype. V gene TRBV5-4 combines with J gene TRBJ2-7; perhaps TRBD2 as D (6 bases). Trimming shortened V by 4 bases and J by 0 bases, and 14 bases separated the two germline ends. This CDR3 region has 15 residues. The germline V gene has CDR1 SGHNT and CDR2 YYREEE (reference sequence). CDR3 protein: CASSPGTQSSYEQYF. The CDR3 nucleotides read TGTGCCAGCAGCCCCGGGACTCAGAGCTCCTACGAGCAGTACTTC. The entire variable domain, with the rest obtained from reference TRBV5-4 and TRBJ2-7, is as follows: ETGVTQSPTHLIKTRGQQVTLRCSSQSGHNTVSWYQQALGQGPQFIFQYYREEENGRGNFPPRFSGLQFPNYSSELNVNALELDDSALYLCASSPGTQSSYEQYFGPGTRLTVT.

This clonotype was picked up a small number of times. This chain joins TRBV7-2 and TRBJ2-1; no clear D. The CDR3 is made up of 13 amino acids. Trimming pared 0 bases from V and 9 bases from J, leaving 9 bases between. The germline V gene has CDR1 SGHTA and CDR2 FQGNSA. CDR3 in amino acids: CASSLAEWGEQFF. The CDR3 nucleotides are TGTGCCAGCAGCTTAGCTGAGTGGGGTGAGCAGTTCTTC.

This clonotype occurred a few times. The chain has TRBV6-5 and TRBJ2-6; D may be TRBD1 (6 bases). CDR1 is MNHEY, CDR2 SVGAGI, per germline. This CDR3 region has 20 residues. Trimming removed 4 bases from V and 0 bases from J, with 22 bases in between. The CDR3 DNA reads TGTGCCAGCAGTTCACATTCCCGGTGGGGGCCCCGCTCTGGGGCCAACGTCCTGACTTTC. The encoded protein is CASSSHSRWGPRSGANVLTF.

The chain uses TRBV6-6 and TRBJ1-1; possible D gene TRBD1, 5 bases. The germline V gene encodes CDR1 MNHNY and CDR2 SVGAGI (reference sequence). CDR3 length equals 14 residues. Trimming left V 2 bases short and J 4 bases short, with 11 bases between. The CDR3 reads CASSYGGGGTEAFF. The CDR3 DNA reads TGTGCCAGCAGTTACGGGGGAGGAGGCACTGAAGCTTTCTTT.

The table lists this clonotype with many counts. The chain has TRBV11-2 and TRBJ1-1; D gene ambiguous. Trimming stripped 6 bases from V and 2 bases from J, with 7 bases between. CDR1 and CDR2 (germline): SGHAT, FQNNGV. The CDR3 spans 12 residues. This chain's CDR3 is CASRGINTEAFF. The CDR3 DNA follows: TGTGCCAGCAGGGGGATAAACACTGAAGCTTTCTTT.

V and J are TRBV10-3 and TRBJ2-7; 12 positions agree with TRBD2. V dropped 2 bases and J dropped 3; count of bases not matched to a gene: 5. From germline, CDR1 is ENHRY and CDR2 SYGVKD. The CDR3 runs to 16 residues. The CDR3 region is CAISEKGLAGYYEQYF. CDR3 nucleotides: TGTGCCATCAGTGAGAAAGGACTAGCGGGATACTACGAGCAGTACTTC.

This clonotype occurred once. The rearrangement links TRBV10-3 to TRBJ2-7; 9 positions agree with TRBD2. The CDR3 extends over 15 amino acids. The ends lost 5 bases at V and 2 bases at J; junction bases unmatched: 7. From germline, CDR1 is ENHRY and CDR2 SYGVKD. The CDR3 DNA sequence: TGTGCCATCAGTACAGGCGGGGGGGCGGCCTACGAGCAGTACTTC. Translated, it gives CAISTGGGAAYEQYF.

The chain couples TRBV6-1 to TRBJ2-2; the D gene is possibly TRBD1 (6 bases). The CDR3 extends over 13 amino acids. The V end was cut by 6 bases, the J end by 4 bases, with 9 bases between. CDR1 and CDR2 from the germline V gene are MNHNS and SASEGT. The DNA for the CDR3 is TGTGCCAGCAGGAAGACAGGCACCGGGGAGCTGTTTTTT. Translation gives CASRKTGTGELFF.

In this sample, this clonotype turned up many times. The genes are TRBV18 and TRBJ2-1; weak D call: TRBD2 (7 bases). Per the germline V gene, CDR1 is KGHSH and CDR2 is LQKENI. The CDR3 runs 14 residues. V was cut by 3 bases and J by 9 bases, with 15 bases left in between. Written as DNA, the CDR3 is TGTGCCAGCTCACCGGGGGCTAGCGGCTTTGAGCAGTTCTTC. It encodes CASSPGASGFEQFF.

The chain joins TRBV7-9 to TRBJ1-2; D gene ambiguous. Germline V gene lookup returns CDR1 SEHNR and CDR2 FQNEAQ (reference sequence). V was shortened by 5 bases and J by 5 bases, with 18 bases between the two germline ends. This CDR3 is 15 amino acids long. The CDR3 DNA is TGTGCCAGCAGCCAAACGACCGGGAAAACTTATGGCTACACCTTC. As protein: CASSQTTGKTYGYTF.

This clonotype was picked up a small number of times. The gene calls are TRBV7-9 and TRBJ2-3; D gene ambiguous. CDR1 is SEHNR, CDR2 FQNEAQ, per germline (reference sequence). Between the trimmed V and J ends, which lost 5 bases and 14 bases, there was a span of 5 bases. The CDR3 is 8 residues long. DNA for the CDR3: TGTGCCAGCAGCCCCCGGTATTTT. Protein: CASSPRYF.

This clonotype was counted only a few times. V is TRBV18 and J is TRBJ2-3, with a tentative D call TRBD2 (6 bases). The germline V gene has CDR1 KGHSH and CDR2 LQKENI. Trimming cost V 3 bases and J 1 base, with 11 bases left between them. The CDR3 covers 15 residues. The CDR3 sequence is CASSPTGSGTDTQYF. The CDR3, as DNA: TGTGCCAGCTCACCGACCGGGAGCGGCACAGATACGCAGTATTTT.

The gene calls are TRBV7-2 and TRBJ1-3; D perhaps matches TRBD1 (5 bases). V lost 0 bases and J lost 2, with 8 bases in between. The CDR3 has 15 residues. Per the germline V gene, CDR1 is SGHTA and CDR2 is FQGNSA. The CDR3 reads CASSLALGAGNTIYF. CDR3 nucleotides: TGTGCCAGCAGCTTAGCGTTAGGGGCTGGAAACACCATATATTTT.

In this sample, this clonotype turned up a few times. This chain links TRBV3-1 with TRBJ1-3, with D maybe TRBD1 (6 bases). The CDR3 spans 14 residues. The ends were cut back, 6 bases at V and 4 bases at J, with 13 bases in the middle. The germline gives CDR1 LGHDT, CDR2 YNNKEL (reference sequence). The CDR3 sequence: CASRNGGSGNTIYF. CDR3 bases: TGTGCCAGCAGAAATGGGGGCTCGGGAAACACCATATATTTT.

Many counts were recorded for this clonotype. The chain links TRBV6-5 to TRBJ2-5, with D perhaps being TRBD1 or TRBD2 (5 bases each). There are 14 residues in the CDR3. The V end lost 1 base, the J end lost 5 bases, and 11 bases lay between the germline ends. Germline CDR1 reads MNHEY; CDR2 reads SVGAGI. This CDR3 is CASSYFGTGETQYF. CDR3 coding DNA: TGTGCCAGCAGTTACTTCGGGACGGGGGAGACCCAGTACTTC.

This clonotype showed up many times. The V gene is TRBV24-1, the J gene TRBJ2-1, with D hard to call. V was trimmed by 0 bases and J by 6 bases, leaving 5 bases between them. The germline CDR1 and CDR2 sequences are KGHDR and SFDVKD. This CDR3 is 13 amino acids long. The CDR3 is CATSDLAFNEQFF. CDR3 bases: TGTGCCACCAGTGATTTGGCCTTCAATGAGCAGTTCTTC.

This clonotype has more than one count but fewer than ten. V gene TRBV20-1 combines with J gene TRBJ1-6, with 9 bases lining up with TRBD1. Germline V CDR1 and CDR2: DFQATT, SNEGSKA (reference sequence). V shed 5 bases, J shed 6 bases, and the junction held 11 bases outside the gene matches. CDR3 length equals 16 residues. The CDR3 sequence is CSASRGQGRGNSPLHF. As DNA, the CDR3 is TGCAGTGCTTCTCGAGGACAGGGGAGGGGTAATTCACCCCTCCACTTT.

The chain recombines TRBV19 with TRBJ1-1, with D tentatively TRBD1 (5 bases). The V gene's germline CDR1 is LNHDA and CDR2 SQIVND (reference sequence). Trimming pared 6 bases from V and 8 bases from J, leaving 13 bases between. CDR3 length: 12 amino acids. This CDR3 reads CASSEFGGEAFF. CDR3 coding DNA: TGTGCCAGTAGCGAATTCGGGGGGGAAGCTTTCTTT.

This clonotype was detected many times. This chain joins TRBV11-2 and TRBJ2-3, with 7 bases identical to TRBD1. Germline V lookup: CDR1 SGHAT, CDR2 FQNNGV. CDR3 size: 12 residues. V was clipped by 6 bases and J by 3 bases; unmatched bases: 0. CDR3 loop: CASRQGTDTQYF. In nucleotides, the CDR3 is TGTGCCAGCAGACAGGGGACAGATACGCAGTATTTT.

This clonotype has just a few counts. The rearrangement joins TRBV4-1 to TRBJ1-5; TRBD1 is a possible D gene (5 bases). CDR3 size: 17 residues. The germline CDR1 and CDR2 sequences are MGHRA and YSYEKL. V dropped 1 base and J dropped 1 base, with 14 bases sitting between them. The CDR3 sequence: CASSQGRARDSNQPQHF. The CDR3 nucleotides read TGCGCCAGCAGCCAAGGACGCGCCCGGGACAGCAATCAGCCCCAGCATTTT.

A few counts support this clonotype. The junction differs from germline at one of its ends, possibly a read error. Written as DNA, the CDR3 is TGTGCCAGCAGAGAAGTGAACGAGCAGTACTTC. It codes for CASREVNEQYF. The chain couples TRBV6-1 to TRBJ2-7; D is ambiguous. Germline assignment: CDR1 MNHNS and CDR2 SASEGT. This CDR3 region has 11 residues.

In this sample, this clonotype turned up many times. The CDR3 DNA is TGTGCCACCAGTGACCTTGCTACGTCGGGGAGCACTGAAGCTTTCTTT. It codes for CATSDLATSGSTEAFF. The chain has TRBV24-1 and TRBJ1-1; unclear D gene. This CDR3 contains 16 residues. V was trimmed by 4 bases and J by 4 bases, leaving 18 bases between them. Germline lookup yields CDR1 KGHDR and CDR2 SFDVKD.

This clonotype has only a few counts. The chain is built from TRBV6-1 and TRBJ1-1; D uncertain. The CDR3 extends over 13 amino acids. Trimming took off 6 bases at V and 5 bases at J, with 13 bases between the two ends. The germline V gene has CDR1 MNHNS and CDR2 SASEGT. For the CDR3, the DNA is TGTGCCAGCAGCGACGACCTGGGAACTGAAGCTTTCTTT. Amino acid sequence: CASSDDLGTEAFF.

This clonotype was observed a handful of times. The chain couples TRBV6-9 to TRBJ2-3; D gene unclear. This CDR3 spans 14 amino acids. The V gene lost 3 bases and the J gene lost 3 bases, with 10 bases spanning the gap. The germline V gene encodes CDR1 MNHGY and CDR2 SVAAGI. For the CDR3, the DNA is TGTGCCAGCAGTTACAGACCTAGGACAGATACGCAGTATTTT. This codes for CASSYRPRTDTQYF.

The genes are TRBV27 and TRBJ2-3; 12 bases map to TRBD2. Germline V CDR1 and CDR2: MNHEY, SMNVEV (reference sequence). V shed 4 bases, J shed 6 bases, and the junction held 5 bases outside the gene matches. CDR3 size: 15 residues. The CDR3 DNA follows: TGTGCCAGCAGTTCATGGACTAGCGGGAAGGATACGCAGTATTTT. This sequence encodes CASSSWTSGKDTQYF.

The rearrangement links TRBV6-1 to TRBJ1-5; no firm D call. Germline V gives CDR1 MNHNS, CDR2 SASEGT. V gave up 7 bases and J gave up 3 bases, with 10 bases separating them. This CDR3 contains 13 residues. The CDR3 reads CASNRRSNQPQHF. CDR3 nucleotide sequence: TGTGCCAGCAATCGCAGGTCCAATCAGCCCCAGCATTTT.

The chain recombines TRBV7-2 with TRBJ2-1; 13 bases are a match to TRBD2. Trimming removed 6 bases from V and 8 bases from J; junction bases left unmatched: 7. Germline-derived CDR1 and CDR2 are SGHTA and FQGNSA. This CDR3 comprises 15 residues. CDR3 region: CASSAGTSGKDEQFF. Here the CDR3 DNA reads TGTGCCAGCAGTGCCGGGACTAGCGGGAAGGATGAGCAGTTCTTC.